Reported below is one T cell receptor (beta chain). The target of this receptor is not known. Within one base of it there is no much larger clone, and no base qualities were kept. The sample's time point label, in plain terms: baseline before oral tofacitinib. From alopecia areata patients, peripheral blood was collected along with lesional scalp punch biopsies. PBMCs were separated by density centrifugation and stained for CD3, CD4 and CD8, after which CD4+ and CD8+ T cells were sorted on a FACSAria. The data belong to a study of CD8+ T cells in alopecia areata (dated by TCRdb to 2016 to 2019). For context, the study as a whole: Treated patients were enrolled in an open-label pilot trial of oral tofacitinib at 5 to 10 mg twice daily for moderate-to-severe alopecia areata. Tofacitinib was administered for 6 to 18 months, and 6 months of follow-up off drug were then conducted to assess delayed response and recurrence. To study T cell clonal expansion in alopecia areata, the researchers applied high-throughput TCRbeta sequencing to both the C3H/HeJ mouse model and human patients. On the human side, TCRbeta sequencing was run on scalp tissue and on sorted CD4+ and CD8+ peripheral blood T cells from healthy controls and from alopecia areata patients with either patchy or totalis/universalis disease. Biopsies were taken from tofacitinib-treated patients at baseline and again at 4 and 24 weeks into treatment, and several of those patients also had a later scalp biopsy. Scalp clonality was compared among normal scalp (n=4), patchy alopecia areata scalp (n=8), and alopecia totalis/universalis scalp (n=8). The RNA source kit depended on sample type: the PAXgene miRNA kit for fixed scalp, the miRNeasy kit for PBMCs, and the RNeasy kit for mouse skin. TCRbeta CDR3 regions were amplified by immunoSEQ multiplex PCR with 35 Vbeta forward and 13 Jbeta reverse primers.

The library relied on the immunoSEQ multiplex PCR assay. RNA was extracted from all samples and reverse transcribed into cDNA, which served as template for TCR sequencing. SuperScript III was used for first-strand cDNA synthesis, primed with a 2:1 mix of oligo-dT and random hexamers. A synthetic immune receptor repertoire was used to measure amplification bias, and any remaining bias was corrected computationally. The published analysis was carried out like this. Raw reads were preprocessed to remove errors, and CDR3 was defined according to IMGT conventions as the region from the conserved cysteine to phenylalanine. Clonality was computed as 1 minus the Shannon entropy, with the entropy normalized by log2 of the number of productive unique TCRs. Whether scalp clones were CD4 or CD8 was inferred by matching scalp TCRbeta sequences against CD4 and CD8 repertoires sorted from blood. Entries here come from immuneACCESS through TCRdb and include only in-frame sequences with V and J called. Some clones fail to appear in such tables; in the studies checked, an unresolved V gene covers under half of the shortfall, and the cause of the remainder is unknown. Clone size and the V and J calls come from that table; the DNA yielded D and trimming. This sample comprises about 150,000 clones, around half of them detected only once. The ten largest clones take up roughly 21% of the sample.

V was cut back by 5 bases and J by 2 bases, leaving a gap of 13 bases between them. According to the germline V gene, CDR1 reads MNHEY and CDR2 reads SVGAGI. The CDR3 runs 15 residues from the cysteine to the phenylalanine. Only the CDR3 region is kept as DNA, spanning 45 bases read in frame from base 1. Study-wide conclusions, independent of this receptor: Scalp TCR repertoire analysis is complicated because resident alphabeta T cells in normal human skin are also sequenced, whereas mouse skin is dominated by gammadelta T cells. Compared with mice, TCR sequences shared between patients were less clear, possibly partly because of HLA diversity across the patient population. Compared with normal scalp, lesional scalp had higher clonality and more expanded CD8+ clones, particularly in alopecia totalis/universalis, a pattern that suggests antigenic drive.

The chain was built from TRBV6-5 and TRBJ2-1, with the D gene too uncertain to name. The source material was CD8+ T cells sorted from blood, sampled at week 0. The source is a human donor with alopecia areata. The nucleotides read TGTGCCAGCAGTACGGCCCGCCGTCCCTACAATGAGCAGTTCTTC. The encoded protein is CASSTARRPYNEQFF.